The 29 T cell receptor beta chains in this list originate from one sample, sequenced in a study of T-cell memory formation after mild COVID-19. TCRdb reanalysed the 5' RACE reads using MiXCR and keeps one entry per CDR3 protein. Here the sample spans about 110,000 distinct CDR3 sequences, 18% being singletons. Source material: PBMCs or a T cell subset sorted from them (not recorded which). Every receptor here comes from a man younger than 35 who had mild COVID-19 (a few samples of this study predate the infection). Cell type and time point are not known.

This clonotype has a handful of counts. This chain uses TRBV5-5 with TRBJ2-5, with unresolved D. The CDR3 sequence is 13 residues long. Germline V gene sequence: CDR1 SGHKS, CDR2 YYEKEE (reference sequence). Trimming pared 5 bases from V and 4 bases from J, leaving 12 bases between. CDR3 sequence (DNA): TGTGCCAGCAGTAGGGCAGGCCCAGAGACCCAGTACTTC. It is translated as CASSRAGPETQYF.

This clonotype turned up a few times. This chain uses TRBV5-4 with TRBJ2-3; 9 nucleotides agree with TRBD2. The V and J ends lost 0 bases and 4 bases, in that order; junction bases with no gene match: 3. This CDR3 is 15 amino acids long. Germline CDR1 and CDR2: SGHNT and YYREEE (reference sequence). CDR3 protein: CASSLGLAAPDTQYF. The CDR3, as DNA: TGTGCCAGCAGCTTGGGACTAGCGGCCCCAGATACGCAGTATTTT.

The sample holds a few counts of this clonotype. The gene calls are TRBV28 and TRBJ2-3; either TRBD1 or TRBD2 may fit D (5 bases each). CDR1 is MDHEN and CDR2 is SYDVKM in the germline V gene. This CDR3 is 14 amino acids long. Trimming removed 3 bases from V and 6 bases from J, with 13 bases in between. The CDR3 DNA is TGTGCCAGCAGTTTCCTGGACTGGGGGGATACGCAGTATTTT. Translated, it gives CASSFLDWGDTQYF. Complete variable domain (other parts from reference TRBV28 and TRBJ2-3): DVKVTQSSRYLVKRTGEKVFLECVQDMDHENMFWYRQDPGLGLRLIYFSYDVKMKEKGDIPEGYSVSREKKERFSLILESASTNQTSMYLCASSFLDWGDTQYFGPGTRLTVL.

In this sample, this clonotype turned up a few times. The chain carries TRBV18 and TRBJ2-5, with 12 bases aligning to TRBD2. The CDR3 has 16 amino acids. CDR1 and CDR2 (germline): KGHSH, LQKENI. The ends lost 4 bases at V and 4 bases at J; junction bases unmatched: 7. In DNA, the CDR3 is TGTGCCAGCTCACTTCGGACTAGCGGGGAGGGAGAGACCCAGTACTTC. This encodes CASSLRTSGEGETQYF.

This clonotype came up a few times. This rearrangement joins TRBV4-2 to TRBJ2-6; a weak D match, TRBD1 (5 bases). Trimming cost V 0 bases and J 0 bases, with 15 bases left between them. The V gene's germline CDR1 is LGHNA and CDR2 YNFKEQ. The CDR3 is made up of 19 amino acids. The CDR3 sequence: CASSQEAGSRASGANVLTF. The DNA of the CDR3 is TGTGCCAGCAGCCAAGAGGCAGGGTCCCGGGCCTCTGGGGCCAACGTCCTGACTTTC.

This clonotype was observed a few times. The chain has TRBV7-2 and TRBJ1-6; D unclear. Germline V gives CDR1 SGHTA, CDR2 FQGNSA. The CDR3 sequence is 15 residues long. V was clipped by 1 base and J by 2 bases, with 6 bases between them. The CDR3 DNA sequence: TGTGCCAGCAGCTTAGGCATTACCTATAATTCACCCCTCCACTTT. Translation gives CASSLGITYNSPLHF.

The V call is TRBV5-1, the J call TRBJ2-2; D ambiguous. The CDR3 runs to 16 residues. From germline, CDR1 is SGHRS and CDR2 YFSETQ. V shed 3 bases and J shed 0 bases, with 12 bases lying between them. CDR3 sequence reads: CASSSVGFPNTGELFF. CDR3 bases: TGCGCCAGCAGCTCGGTGGGTTTCCCGAACACCGGGGAGCTGTTTTTT.

This clonotype was detected ten times or more. The gene calls are TRBV25-1 and TRBJ2-1, with TRBD1 matching over 7 bases. The CDR3 runs 14 residues. Looked up from germline, CDR1 is MGHDK and CDR2 is SYGVNS. Trimming at V came to 5 bases and at J to 7 bases, leaving 8 bases not matched to a gene. The CDR3 nucleotides are TGTGCCAGCAGTACAGGGGTCCTCCATAATGAGCAGTTCTTC. This gives the protein CASSTGVLHNEQFF.

This clonotype was counted between two and nine times. The rearrangement joins TRBV11-2 to TRBJ2-5; D might be TRBD2 (6 bases). Trimming pared 1 base from V and 5 bases from J, leaving 11 bases between. The CDR3 is made up of 14 amino acids. In germline, CDR1 is SGHAT, CDR2 FQNNGV. The CDR3 sequence is CASSLAGGAETQYF. The DNA for the CDR3 is TGTGCCAGCAGCTTAGCGGGCGGGGCCGAGACCCAGTACTTC.

This clonotype has only a few counts. The J gene is TRBJ1-1, the V gene TRBV28, with D possibly TRBD1 on 5 matching bases. The CDR3 totals 10 residues. Germline V lookup: CDR1 MDHEN, CDR2 SYDVKM. With 10 bases removed from V and 11 bases from J, the gap between germline ends came to 14 bases. The CDR3 coding sequence is TGTGCCACGGGACGGGACGCGGCTTTCTTT. Translated: CATGRDAAFF.

This clonotype was seen a handful of times. V usage is TRBV11-3 and J usage is TRBJ2-3; tentatively, D is TRBD1 or TRBD2 (5 bases each). This CDR3 comprises 15 residues. In germline, CDR1 is SGHNT, CDR2 YENEEA. Trimming removed 5 bases at V and 1 base at J, with 13 bases between. Written as DNA, the CDR3 is TGTGCCAGCAGCAGAGGGGTATTGGGCACAGATACGCAGTATTTT. This encodes CASSRGVLGTDTQYF.

The rearrangement joins TRBV12-3 or TRBV12-4 to TRBJ2-3; D is ambiguous. This CDR3 comprises 13 residues. Trimming pared 1 base from V and 6 bases from J, leaving 8 bases between. Here the CDR3 reads CASSLGVEDTQYF. Here the CDR3 DNA reads TGTGCCAGCAGTTTAGGAGTGGAGGATACGCAGTATTTT.

The gene calls are TRBV5-1 and TRBJ2-5; the D gene is possibly TRBD1 (5 bases). From germline, CDR1 is SGHRS and CDR2 YFSETQ. The CDR3 sequence is 14 residues long. Deletions cut 5 bases from V and 2 bases from J, with 13 bases between. Written as DNA, the CDR3 is TGCGCCAGCAGTTCAGGGCGGATACAAGAGACCCAGTACTTC. Encoded protein: CASSSGRIQETQYF.

There are a few counts of this clonotype. The chain links TRBV4-2 to TRBJ2-5, with no clear D. Trimming stripped 1 base from V and 1 base from J, with 10 bases between. Germline CDR1 reads LGHNA; CDR2 reads YNFKEQ. The CDR3 loop spans 15 amino acids. The CDR3, as DNA: TGTGCCAGCAGCCAAGCCCTAGGAGTCCAAGAGACCCAGTACTTC. Residues: CASSQALGVQETQYF.

There are a few counts of this clonotype. The chain joins TRBV7-3 to TRBJ2-1, with D perhaps assigned TRBD1 or TRBD2 (6 bases each). This CDR3 is 17 amino acids long. V gave up 0 bases and J gave up 3 bases, with 15 bases separating them. Germline loops: CDR1 SGHTA, CDR2 FQGTGA. CDR3 in DNA: TGTGCCAGCAGCTTAACCAGTTGGGGGGCCCTCTACAATGAGCAGTTCTTC. This gives the protein CASSLTSWGALYNEQFF.

The CDR3: CASSPGASLTTDTQYF. DNA of the CDR3: TGTGCCAGCAGCCCTGGGGCTAGCCTAACGACAGATACGCAGTATTTT. The rearrangement links TRBV7-9 to TRBJ2-3; the D gene could be TRBD1 or TRBD2 (5 bases each). CDR3 size: 16 residues. CDR1 and CDR2 from the germline V gene are SEHNR and FQNEAQ (reference sequence). V was trimmed by 5 bases and J by 3 bases, leaving 18 bases between them.

The V call is TRBV12-5, the J call TRBJ1-5; D unclear. In germline, CDR1 is LGHNT, CDR2 FRNRAP. This CDR3 region has 13 residues. Trimming took off 5 bases at V and 6 bases at J, with 11 bases between the two ends. CDR3 nucleotides: TGTGCTAGTGGTCCCTCCTCTGGTCAGCCCCAGCATTTT. Its protein product is CASGPSSGQPQHF.

The chain uses TRBV7-3 and TRBJ2-5; the D gene is possibly TRBD1 (5 bases). The V end lost 8 bases, the J end lost 0 bases, and 13 bases lay between the germline ends. CDR1 SGHTA and CDR2 FQGTGA come from the germline V gene. The CDR3 is made up of 14 amino acids. Here the CDR3 reads CASPATANQETQYF. In nucleotides, the CDR3 is TGTGCCAGCCCCGCGACAGCGAACCAAGAGACCCAGTACTTC.

This clonotype was seen a few times. V and J are TRBV24-1 and TRBJ2-7; 7 bases fit TRBD1. CDR1 and CDR2 from the germline V gene are KGHDR and SFDVKD. J lost 10 bases, V lost 2 bases, and 4 bases had no gene match. The CDR3 has 12 amino acids. CDR3 amino acids: CATSDSQGSQYF. CDR3 nucleotides: TGTGCCACCAGTGATTCACAGGGGTCTCAGTACTTC.

This clonotype was observed a few times. This chain uses TRBV20-1 with TRBJ2-3; D call uncertain. There are 15 residues in the CDR3. The V end lost 6 bases, the J end lost 3 bases, and 19 bases lay between the germline ends. The germline CDR1 and CDR2 sequences are DFQATT and SNEGSKA (reference sequence). The CDR3 bases are TGCAGTGCGACCCCGCTGAACTCGGGTACAGATACGCAGTATTTT. Residues: CSATPLNSGTDTQYF.

This clonotype was counted a few times. The chain couples TRBV24-1 to TRBJ2-1; 8 nucleotides line up with TRBD2. CDR1 and CDR2 from the germline V gene are KGHDR and SFDVKD. Trimming took 0 bases from V and 13 from J; bases not matched to a gene: 4. There are 13 residues in the CDR3. The CDR3 region is CATSDLNGGGQFF. In DNA form, the CDR3 reads TGTGCCACCAGTGATTTGAACGGGGGGGGCCAGTTCTTC.

The V call is TRBV7-9, the J call TRBJ1-1, with TRBD1 identical over 8 bases. CDR3 size: 14 residues. Trimming cost V 5 bases and J 7 bases; bases outside gene matches: 9. Per germline, CDR1 SEHNR and CDR2 FQNEAQ (reference sequence). CDR3 nucleotides: TGTGCCAGCAGCCTCATACAGGGGGAGGATGAAGCTTTCTTT. It specifies CASSLIQGEDEAFF.

This clonotype was recorded a few times. The chain is built from TRBV11-2 and TRBJ1-1, with D uncertain. CDR1 SGHAT and CDR2 FQNNGV come from the germline V gene. This CDR3 has 12 residues. The germline V and J ends were trimmed by 1 base and 11 bases, with 11 bases remaining between them. The CDR3 nucleotides are TGTGCCAGCAGCTTAGGAAGAGCTGCGGCTTTCTTT. Translation gives CASSLGRAAAFF.

This clonotype was seen a handful of times. This could be a read error, since a much larger clone is one nucleotide away. The chain couples TRBV6-1 to TRBJ2-5; TRBD1 matches 7 bases. This CDR3 spans 12 amino acids. The junction had 2 bases not matched to a gene; V was cut back by 6 bases and J by 4 bases. CDR1 and CDR2 (germline): MNHNS, SASEGT. The CDR3 loop is CASSGTAETQYF. DNA of the CDR3: TGTGCCAGCAGCGGGACAGCAGAGACCCAGTACTTC.

This CDR3 is CASSQDLLDRGTQYF. CDR3 DNA sequence: TGTGCCAGCAGCCAAGATTTACTAGATAGGGGTACGCAGTATTTT. The chain combines TRBV4-2 with TRBJ2-3; D might be TRBD1 or TRBD2, each matching 5 bases. In germline, CDR1 is LGHNA, CDR2 YNFKEQ. V lost 0 bases and J 8 bases, leaving 15 bases between the germline ends. This CDR3 spans 15 amino acids.

The chain joins TRBV6-2 or TRBV6-3 to TRBJ2-1; TRBD1 is a possible D gene (5 bases). CDR3 length: 12 residues. Germline V gives CDR1 MNHEY, CDR2 SVGEGT. The V gene lost 6 bases and the J gene lost 5 bases, with 8 bases spanning the gap. DNA of the CDR3: TGTGCCAGCAGAGGACAAAACAATGAGCAGTTCTTC. This sequence encodes CASRGQNNEQFF.

The chain links TRBV12-3 or TRBV12-4 to TRBJ2-3; the D gene is possibly TRBD1 (6 bases). The CDR3 runs 16 residues. V was shortened by 5 bases and J by 1 base, with 16 bases between the two germline ends. The CDR3 region has the DNA TGTGCCAGCAGTCCTCTCAGGGGAAGGGGCACAGATACGCAGTATTTT. The encoded protein is CASSPLRGRGTDTQYF.

The chain recombines TRBV6-5 with TRBJ1-6; D may be TRBD1 (5 bases). The CDR3 is made up of 14 amino acids. V was pared by 10 bases and J by 7 bases, with 17 bases between. In germline, CDR1 is MNHEY, CDR2 SVGAGI. Here the CDR3 reads CANLTAGLNSPLHF. DNA of the CDR3: TGTGCCAATCTCACAGCGGGGCTCAATTCACCCCTCCACTTT.

This clonotype appeared a few times. This chain joins TRBV7-2 and TRBJ2-1; the match to TRBD1 covers 12 bases. The CDR3 extends over 15 amino acids. The ends lost 4 bases at V and 9 bases at J; junction bases unmatched: 7. The germline CDR1 and CDR2 sequences are SGHTA and FQGNSA. CDR3 nucleotide sequence: TGTGCCAGCAGCTCGGGACAGGGGGCCATCGGTGAGCAGTTCTTC. This translates into CASSSGQGAIGEQFF.